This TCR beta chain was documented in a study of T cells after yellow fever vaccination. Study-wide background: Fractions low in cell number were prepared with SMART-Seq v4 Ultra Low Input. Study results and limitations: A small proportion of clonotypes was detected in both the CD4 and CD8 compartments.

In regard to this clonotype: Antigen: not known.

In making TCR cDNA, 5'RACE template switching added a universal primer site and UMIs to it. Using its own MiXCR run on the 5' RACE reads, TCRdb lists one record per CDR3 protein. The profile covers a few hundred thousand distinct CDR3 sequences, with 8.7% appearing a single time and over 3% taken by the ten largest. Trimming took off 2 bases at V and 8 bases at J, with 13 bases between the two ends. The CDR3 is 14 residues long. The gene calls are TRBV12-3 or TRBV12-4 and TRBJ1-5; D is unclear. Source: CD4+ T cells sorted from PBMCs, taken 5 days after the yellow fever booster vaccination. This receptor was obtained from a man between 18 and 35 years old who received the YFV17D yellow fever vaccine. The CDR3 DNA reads TGTGCCAGCAGTTTATTTTCCAGGTCTGAGCCCCAGCATTTT. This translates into CASSLFSRSEPQHF.